These 19 T cell receptor beta chains were all obtained from the same sample, sequenced in a study of regulatory T cells in long-lasting Graves disease. In building TCR beta libraries, iRepertoire HTBI primers were used together with Arm-PCR of CDR3 regions. TCRdb re-analysed the multiplex PCR reads in MiXCR, keeping a single row per CDR3 protein. This table holds 400,000 to 500,000 distinct CDR3 sequences, about 15% found once. Regarding time point: newly diagnosed GD, antithyroid drugs for less than 3 months. The authors made the TCR library using RNA they extracted from PBMCs. These data also formed part of another study, on T cells in Graves' hyperthyroidism and ophthalmopathy.

The source was peripheral blood mononuclear cells (PBMCs), collected at new diagnosis, from a patient treated with antithyroid drugs. All receptors come from a woman aged 25 to 39 with Graves disease.

This clonotype was recorded many times. V is TRBV24-1 and J is TRBJ1-5, with 9 positions matching TRBD1. This CDR3 has 13 amino acids. V dropped 9 bases and J dropped 4; count of bases not matched to a gene: 3. Germline loops: CDR1 KGHDR, CDR2 SFDVKD. The CDR3 DNA reads TGTGCCACCCAGGGACAGGGTAATCAGCCCCAGCATTTT. Translating gives CATQGQGNQPQHF.

A few counts support this clonotype. The chain couples TRBV27 to TRBJ2-1; D is uncertain. The CDR3 runs to 13 residues. The germline V and J ends were trimmed by 4 bases and 7 bases, with 11 bases remaining between them. The germline CDR1 and CDR2 sequences are MNHEY and SMNVEV (reference sequence). The CDR3 reads CASSYGRPNEQFF. In nucleotides, the CDR3 is TGTGCCAGCAGTTACGGGCGTCCGAATGAGCAGTTCTTC.

Notes on this clonotype: A read error is likely, as this CDR3 ends without the conserved phenylalanine or tryptophan. V and J are TRBV24-1 and TRBJ2-1; D not resolved. This CDR3 comprises 14 residues. V dropped 2 bases and J dropped 5 bases, with 9 bases sitting between them. Looked up from germline, CDR1 is KGHDR and CDR2 is SFDVKD. As DNA, the CDR3 is TGTGCCACCAGTGATTCCAGGACCAACAATGAGCAGTTCCTC. As protein: CATSDSRTNNEQFL.

This clonotype was found many times. The J gene is TRBJ2-7, the V gene TRBV20-1; perhaps TRBD2 as D (5 bases). The germline V gene encodes CDR1 DFQATT and CDR2 SNEGSKA (reference sequence). Trimming removed 4 bases from V and 1 base from J, with 11 bases in between. The CDR3 extends over 13 amino acids. CDR3 residues: CSATTGSSYEQYF. In nucleotides, the CDR3 is TGCAGTGCTACCACGGGGAGTTCCTACGAGCAGTACTTC.

This clonotype was observed at least ten times. V and J are TRBV20-1 and TRBJ1-1; TRBD1 is a possible D gene (5 bases). V lost 0 bases to trimming and J lost 4 bases, with 15 bases between them. The CDR3 consists of 15 residues. Germline CDR1 DFQATT, CDR2 SNEGSKA (reference sequence). The CDR3 bases are TGCAGTGCTAGAGATTATACAGGACGGGGCACTGAAGCTTTCTTT. Its protein product is CSARDYTGRGTEAFF.

This clonotype was seen only a few times. The CDR3 here is CASSRRQWETQYF. The CDR3, as DNA: TGTGCCAGCAGCCGCAGACAGTGGGAGACCCAGTACTTC. The gene calls are TRBV11-2 and TRBJ2-5, with D possibly matching TRBD1 (5 bases). Per germline, CDR1 SGHAT and CDR2 FQNNGV. The V and J ends lost 5 bases and 5 bases respectively, with 12 bases between them. The length of the CDR3 is 13 residues.

This clonotype showed up many times. The chain recombines TRBV6-9 with TRBJ1-1; tentative D call: TRBD1 (6 bases). The CDR3 is made up of 18 amino acids. V was shortened by 4 bases and J by 4 bases, with 25 bases between the two germline ends. The germline CDR1 and CDR2 sequences are MNHGY and SVAAGI. The CDR3 here is CASSSPHTLGQGSTEAFF. The CDR3 coding sequence is TGTGCCAGCAGTTCCCCCCACACCCTCGGGCAGGGGAGCACTGAAGCTTTCTTT.

This clonotype was detected a few times. This chain joins TRBV7-9 and TRBJ2-3, with no clear D. CDR3 length equals 15 residues. Germline CDR1 is SEHNR and CDR2 is FQNEAQ (reference sequence). V lost 1 base to trimming and J lost 0 bases, with 8 bases between them. The CDR3 region is CASSLGEVSTDTQYF. The CDR3 DNA follows: TGTGCCAGCAGCTTAGGAGAGGTTAGCACAGATACGCAGTATTTT. The complete variable domain, with remaining parts taken from reference TRBV7-9 and TRBJ2-3, reads DTGVSQNPRHKITKRGQNVTFRCDPISEHNRLYWYRQTLGQGPEFLTYFQNEAQLEKSRLLSDRFSAERPKGSFSTLEIQRTEQGDSAMYLCASSLGEVSTDTQYFGPGTRLTVL.

This clonotype has ten or more counts. The chain links TRBV5-5 to TRBJ2-5, with a possible D match to TRBD1 (5 bases). This CDR3 has 15 residues. Per germline, CDR1 SGHKS and CDR2 YYEKEE (reference sequence). Trimming stripped 1 base from V and 2 bases from J, with 12 bases between. The chain's CDR3 is CASSLSRALQETQYF. Here the CDR3 DNA reads TGTGCCAGCAGCTTGAGCAGGGCCCTACAAGAGACCCAGTACTTC.

This clonotype was observed many times. V usage is TRBV5-4 and J usage is TRBJ2-5, with TRBD2 identical over 8 bases. Germline-derived CDR1 and CDR2 are SGHNT and YYREEE (reference sequence). The CDR3 covers 16 residues. The V and J ends lost 4 bases and 5 bases, in that order; junction bases with no gene match: 13. Here the CDR3 DNA reads TGTGCCAGCAGCCCGCCGGGGGGGTTAGGTTGGGAGACCCAGTACTTC. Translation gives CASSPPGGLGWETQYF.

To note about this clonotype: The germline gene is not matched at one end of the junction; a read error may be the cause. The rearrangement joins TRBV29-1 to TRBJ2-1, with D perhaps TRBD2 (6 bases). The CDR3 loop spans 19 amino acids. Germline CDR1 reads SQVTM; CDR2 reads ANQGSEA. CDR3 nucleotides: TGCAGCACTCCCCGGTTGCCGGGGGTTGAGGTAGGCTCCTACAATGAGCAGCTCTTC. Protein sequence: CSTPRLPGVEVGSYNEQLF.

A note on this clonotype: This probably arose from a read error, given a far larger clone one base away. The rearrangement links TRBV6-5 to TRBJ1-1; D gene unclear. The V gene's germline CDR1 is MNHEY and CDR2 SVGAGI. The CDR3 is 12 residues long. V lost 3 bases and J 0 bases, leaving 2 bases between the germline ends. CDR3 loop: CASSYVNTEAFF. In DNA, the CDR3 is TGTGCCAGCAGTTATGTGAACACTGAAGCTTTCTTT.

CDR3 amino acids: CASSLRGAGLDEQYF. In nucleotides, the CDR3 is TGTGCCAGCAGCTTACGGGGCGCCGGACTCGACGAGCAGTACTTC. The chain combines TRBV7-6 with TRBJ2-7; tentatively, D is TRBD1 or TRBD2 (5 bases each). V shed 2 bases and J shed 5 bases, with 16 bases lying between them. The CDR3 is 15 residues long. Germline-derived CDR1 and CDR2 are SGHVS and FNYEAQ.

This clonotype was counted at least ten times. The rearrangement uses TRBV5-5 and TRBJ2-5; 8 positions agree with TRBD2. CDR3 length: 14 residues. J was trimmed by 5 bases and V by 4 bases; bases with no gene match: 7. Germline V gene sequence: CDR1 SGHKS, CDR2 YYEKEE (reference sequence). The CDR3 here is CASSGQAGAETQYF. CDR3 bases: TGTGCCAGCAGCGGCCAAGCGGGAGCTGAGACCCAGTACTTC.

This clonotype was observed at least ten times. The chain recombines TRBV28 with TRBJ2-1, with 8 bases aligning to TRBD1. The CDR3 has 15 amino acids. Germline assignment: CDR1 MDHEN and CDR2 SYDVKM. V was clipped by 7 bases and J by 8 bases; unmatched bases: 13. CDR3 nucleotides: TGTGCCAGCACTTTCCGGGACAGGAGCGGCGATGAGCAGTTCTTC. It codes for CASTFRDRSGDEQFF. Complete variable domain (other parts from reference TRBV28 and TRBJ2-1): DVKVTQSSRYLVKRTGEKVFLECVQDMDHENMFWYRQDPGLGLRLIYFSYDVKMKEKGDIPEGYSVSREKKERFSLILESASTNQTSMYLCASTFRDRSGDEQFFGPGTRLTVL.

Of note for this clonotype: A much larger clone is a single base away; this may be a read error. The V gene is TRBV10-3, the J gene TRBJ2-7; 7 bases are shared with TRBD2. Germline V gene sequence: CDR1 ENHRY, CDR2 SYGVKD. V was pared by 6 bases and J by 4 bases, with 9 bases of the junction left unmatched. There are 14 residues in the CDR3. DNA for the CDR3: TGTGCCATCAGCGCACTAGCGAGAGAGTACGAGCAGTACTTC. Translation gives CAISALAREYEQYF.

This clonotype was seen a few times. A read error may explain this, as a much larger clone is one base away. The J gene is TRBJ2-3, the V gene TRBV20-1, with TRBD2 matching over 10 bases. After removal of 6 bases from V and 5 bases from J, the junction contained 11 bases not matched to a gene. The CDR3 contains 15 residues. CDR1 is DFQATT, CDR2 SNEGSKA, per germline (reference sequence). This CDR3 is CSALASGRKGDTQYF. The CDR3 DNA sequence: TGCAGTGCCCTGGCTAGCGGGAGAAAGGGAGATACGCAGTATTTT.

In this sample, this clonotype turned up a few times. This clone may be a read error of a much larger clone one base away. This chain joins TRBV10-3 and TRBJ2-1, with D perhaps given as TRBD1 or TRBD2 (5 bases each). This CDR3 is 14 amino acids long. Between the trimmed V and J ends, which lost 3 bases and 6 bases, there was a span of 12 bases. Germline CDR1 ENHRY, CDR2 SYGVKD. CDR3 bases: TGTGCCATCAGTGACTCCGGGGCTACCAATGAGCAGTTCTTC. It yields the protein CAISDSGATNEQFF.

This clonotype was counted a few times. The gene calls are TRBV5-1 and TRBJ2-7; D might be TRBD1 or TRBD2, each matching 5 bases. V shed 4 bases and J shed 2 bases, with 13 bases lying between them. The CDR3 is 14 residues long. Germline CDR1 reads SGHRS; CDR2 reads YFSETQ. The CDR3 sequence is CASSRDLGTYEQYF. DNA for the CDR3: TGCGCCAGCAGCCGGGACCTAGGGACCTACGAGCAGTACTTC.